This T cell receptor beta chain was captured by sequencing in a study of CD8+CD57+ T cells in acquired aplastic anemia. Study-wide results and limits: Common to patients and controls were around 30 CD8+ CDR3 sequences.

For this clonotype: The antigen remains unidentified.

TCR beta VDJ and CDR3 profiling used genomic DNA as template. TCRdb called the reads again in MiXCR, with one record for every CDR3 protein. The sample shows over 150,000 distinct CDR3 sequences, about 60% of them seen only once. For sequencing, patients were chosen who had shown expansion of CD8+CD57+ cells by flow cytometry. Sequenced material: sorted CD4+, CD8+, or CD8+CD57+ T cells (not recorded which) from PBMCs. The TCR sequence derives from a human donor with aplastic anemia.

This CDR3 is CASSLEGGRNYGYTF. The CDR3 DNA reads as TGTGCCAGCAGCTTAGAGGGGGGGCGAAACTATGGCTACACCTTC. The chain combines TRBV7-8 with TRBJ1-2; tentatively, D is TRBD1 (6 bases). Germline-derived CDR1 and CDR2 are SGHVS and FQNEAQ. CDR3 length equals 15 residues. Trimming removed 1 base at V and 2 bases at J, with 11 bases between.